A single sample gave rise to the 24 T cell receptor beta chains below, sequenced in a study of shared clonotypes between healthy human individuals. The repertoire was sequenced with immunoSEQ multiplex PCR; TCRdb's copy has only in-frame clones and lacks some. Counted here are 2 million to 2.5 million clones, 85% to 95% occurring once; the ten biggest clones make up under 0.45%. The sample taken for sequencing was naive CD4+ T cells from PBMCs. Subset reported: CD45RA+ positively selected. The receptors come from a man between 18 and 29 years old in good health. Some clones in this sample may be carry-over from other donors' samples.

V is TRBV10-3 and J is TRBJ2-3; 9 bases are a match to TRBD1. The V gene end was trimmed by 4 bases and the J gene end by 4 bases; junction bases not matched to a gene: 3. The CDR3 length is 14 residues. CDR1 and CDR2 from the germline V gene are ENHRY and SYGVKD. DNA for the CDR3: TGTGCCATCAGTGGGACAGGGGTGGCAGATACGCAGTATTTT. This encodes CAISGTGVADTQYF.

The genes are TRBV18 and TRBJ1-1; 7 nucleotides match TRBD1. The CDR3 is 17 residues long. With 5 bases clipped from V and 0 bases from J, the junction kept 12 bases outside the gene matches. Germline-derived CDR1 and CDR2 are KGHSH and LQKENI. CDR3 region: CASSLTRQGHMNTEAFF. CDR3 in DNA: TGTGCCAGCTCATTAACACGACAGGGACACATGAACACTGAAGCTTTCTTT.

The chain uses TRBV9 and TRBJ2-2; 10 bases fit TRBD2. The CDR3 sequence is 17 residues long. Germline CDR1 and CDR2: SGDLS and YYNGEE. V lost 3 bases to trimming and J lost 5 bases; unmatched junction nucleotides: 10. CDR3 bases: TGTGCCAGCAGCGCACTAAGCGGGAGGGCCAGAACCGGGGAGCTGTTTTTT. It specifies CASSALSGRARTGELFF.

The chain couples TRBV7-9 to TRBJ2-2; D is uncertain. V was clipped by 3 bases and J by 8 bases, with 16 bases between them. CDR3 length: 15 amino acids. Per the germline V gene, CDR1 is SEHNR and CDR2 is FQNEAQ (reference sequence). The CDR3 reads CASSFTPVDIGELFF. The DNA for the CDR3 is TGTGCCAGCAGCTTCACGCCCGTTGATATTGGGGAGCTGTTTTTT. Using reference TRBV7-9 and TRBJ2-2 for the parts outside the CDR3, the full variable domain is DTGVSQNPRHKITKRGQNVTFRCDPISEHNRLYWYRQTLGQGPEFLTYFQNEAQLEKSRLLSDRFSAERPKGSFSTLEIQRTEQGDSAMYLCASSFTPVDIGELFFGEGSRLTVL.

Concerning this clone: This CDR3 is also generated by other DNA sequences in the sample. The chain recombines TRBV18 with TRBJ2-2, with 8 nucleotides matching TRBD2. The V segment lost 0 bases and the J segment 2 bases; nucleotides outside the gene matches: 2. The CDR3 sequence is 16 residues long. Germline V CDR1 and CDR2: KGHSH, LQKENI. The CDR3 loop reads CASSPPSGRNTGELFF. The DNA of the CDR3 is TGTGCCAGCTCACCACCGAGCGGGAGAAACACCGGGGAGCTGTTTTTT.

The rearrangement uses TRBV7-3 and TRBJ2-2; D uncertain. Trimming pared 4 bases from V and 0 bases from J, leaving 12 bases between. The germline V gene has CDR1 SGHTA and CDR2 FQGTGA. The length of the CDR3 is 16 residues. This CDR3 is CASSSRSTANTGELFF. DNA of the CDR3: TGTGCCAGCAGCTCCCGGTCAACCGCGAACACCGGGGAGCTGTTTTTT.

The rearrangement joins TRBV28 to TRBJ2-1; 11 bases agree with TRBD2. The ends lost 5 bases at V and 5 bases at J; junction bases unmatched: 8. Germline V gene data show CDR1 as MDHEN and CDR2 as SYDVKM. The CDR3 totals 16 residues. The CDR3 DNA sequence: TGTGCCAGCAGTGTAGGGGGACTAGCGGAGGACAATGAGCAGTTCTTC. This encodes CASSVGGLAEDNEQFF. Supplemented by reference TRBV28 and TRBJ2-1, the full variable domain reads DVKVTQSSRYLVKRTGEKVFLECVQDMDHENMFWYRQDPGLGLRLIYFSYDVKMKEKGDIPEGYSVSREKKERFSLILESASTNQTSMYLCASSVGGLAEDNEQFFGPGTRLTVL.

The V and J genes are TRBV6-1 and TRBJ2-5, with TRBD2 matching 9 bases. J lost 0 bases, V lost 4 bases, and 12 bases had no gene match. This CDR3 is built from 18 residues. Germline V CDR1 and CDR2: MNHNS, SASEGT. As DNA, the CDR3 is TGTGCCAGCAGTGTATTCCCCGGACTAGCGATTTACCAAGAGACCCAGTACTTC. Amino acids: CASSVFPGLAIYQETQYF.

The genes are TRBV9 and TRBJ2-1, with no clear D. Germline loops: CDR1 SGDLS, CDR2 YYNGEE. The CDR3 is made up of 13 amino acids. Between the trimmed V and J ends, which lost 2 bases and 5 bases, there was a span of 8 bases. CDR3 sequence (DNA): TGTGCCAGCAGCGTGAGCAAAGACAATGAGCAGTTCTTC. This translates into CASSVSKDNEQFF.

In this sample, this clone turned up once. The V gene is TRBV14, the J gene TRBJ1-1; 8 bases agree with TRBD1. Germline V gene data show CDR1 as SGHDN and CDR2 as FVKESK. V lost 1 base to trimming and J lost 5 bases; unmatched junction nucleotides: 6. The CDR3 is 15 residues long. CDR3 residues: CASSQAGRGRTEAFF. In nucleotides, the CDR3 is TGTGCCAGCAGCCAAGCTGGCAGGGGGCGAACTGAAGCTTTCTTT. The variable domain in full, completed from reference TRBV14 and TRBJ1-1, reads EAGVTQFPSHSVIEKGQTVTLRCDPISGHDNLYWYRRVMGKEIKFLLHFVKESKQDESGMPNNRFLAERTGGTYSTLKVQPAELEDSGVYFCASSQAGRGRTEAFFGQGTRLTVV.

The chain recombines TRBV5-5 with TRBJ2-3, with 9 bases that match TRBD2. CDR1 is SGHKS, CDR2 YYEKEE, per germline (reference sequence). This CDR3 contains 16 residues. The ends lost 0 bases at V and 7 bases at J; junction bases unmatched: 9. The CDR3 loop is CASSLGASGKGHTQYF. Written as DNA, the CDR3 is TGTGCCAGCAGCTTGGGGGCTAGCGGGAAAGGACATACGCAGTATTTT.

This chain joins TRBV7-2 and TRBJ2-5, with a tentative D call TRBD2 (7 bases). Germline V gives CDR1 SGHTA, CDR2 FQGNSA. The CDR3 is made up of 16 amino acids. With 5 bases removed from V and 2 bases from J, the gap between germline ends came to 18 bases. CDR3 DNA sequence: TGTGCCAGCAGCCCGGGGGCGGGAGTGATTCAAGAGACCCAGTACTTC. Translating it yields CASSPGAGVIQETQYF. The variable domain in full, completed from reference TRBV7-2 and TRBJ2-5, reads GAGVSQSPSNKVTEKGKDVELRCDPISGHTALYWYRQSLGQGLEFLIYFQGNSAPDKSGLPSDRFSAERTGGSVSTLTIQRTQQEDSAVYLCASSPGAGVIQETQYFGPGTRLLVL.

The CDR3, as DNA: TGCGCCAGCAGCTCCGGGGACAGCACCGGGGAGCTGTTTTTT. Its translation: CASSSGDSTGELFF. This chain uses TRBV5-1 with TRBJ2-2; 7 positions match TRBD1. CDR1 is SGHRS, CDR2 YFSETQ, per germline. After removal of 3 bases from V and 4 bases from J, the junction contained 3 bases not matched to a gene. The CDR3 has 14 residues.

The V gene is TRBV18, the J gene TRBJ2-7, with D possibly being TRBD1 (5 bases). The V end was cut by 6 bases, the J end by 2 bases, with 11 bases between. Germline V gene lookup returns CDR1 KGHSH and CDR2 LQKENI. This CDR3 has 13 residues. For the CDR3, the DNA is TGTGCCAGCTCCAAAGACAGCCCCTACGAGCAGTACTTC. It codes for CASSKDSPYEQYF. The full variable domain, its missing parts supplied by reference TRBV18 and TRBJ2-7, is NAGVMQNPRHLVRRRGQEARLRCSPMKGHSHVYWYRQLPEEGLKFMVYLQKENIIDESGMPKERFSAEFPKEGPSILRIQQVVRGDSAAYFCASSKDSPYEQYFGPGTRLTVT.

This clone came up once. The chain links TRBV28 to TRBJ2-3; D is perhaps TRBD1 (6 bases). The CDR3 sequence is 15 residues long. Per the germline V gene, CDR1 is MDHEN and CDR2 is SYDVKM. V was cut by 3 bases and J by 2 bases, with 12 bases left in between. DNA of the CDR3: TGTGCCAGCAGTTTTATGGGGGCTTACACAGATACGCAGTATTTT. Protein: CASSFMGAYTDTQYF.

The V call is TRBV30, the J call TRBJ1-1; D uncertain. V was cut by 2 bases and J by 11 bases, with 12 bases left in between. Per germline, CDR1 GTSNPN and CDR2 SVGIG (reference sequence). This CDR3 has 11 amino acids. CDR3 DNA sequence: TGTGCCTGGAGTTATACTTTGGGGGCTTTCTTT. Translating it yields CAWSYTLGAFF.

The chain couples TRBV6-5 to TRBJ2-5; D tentatively reads TRBD1 or TRBD2 (5 bases each). Germline V gives CDR1 MNHEY, CDR2 SVGAGI. The CDR3 extends over 15 amino acids. Trimming cost V 0 bases and J 5 bases, with 13 bases left between them. The chain's CDR3 is CASSYSNGAGETQYF. CDR3 sequence (DNA): TGTGCCAGCAGTTACTCAAACGGGGCCGGGGAGACCCAGTACTTC.

Concerning this clone: In the same sample, other DNA sequences code for this CDR3. The chain employs TRBV29-1 and TRBJ2-1, with unresolved D. Germline values: CDR1 SQVTM, CDR2 ANQGSEA. The V end lost 6 bases, the J end lost 2 bases, and 11 bases lay between the germline ends. This CDR3 has 13 amino acids. In DNA form, the CDR3 reads TGCAGCGTCGCAGGCCGAGCCTACAATGAGCAGTTCTTC. Its translation is CSVAGRAYNEQFF.

The V call is TRBV18, the J call TRBJ2-1; D is possibly TRBD1 or TRBD2 (5 bases each). CDR3 length: 15 residues. Germline CDR1 reads KGHSH; CDR2 reads LQKENI. Trimming took 3 bases from V and 2 from J, leaving 11 bases between them. The CDR3 here is CASSPTGPPYNEQFF. The DNA of the CDR3 is TGTGCCAGCTCACCGACGGGGCCCCCCTACAATGAGCAGTTCTTC. The whole variable domain, remainder taken from reference TRBV18 and TRBJ2-1, is NAGVMQNPRHLVRRRGQEARLRCSPMKGHSHVYWYRQLPEEGLKFMVYLQKENIIDESGMPKERFSAEFPKEGPSILRIQQVVRGDSAAYFCASSPTGPPYNEQFFGPGTRLTVL.

Points on this clone: This specimen includes other DNA sequences encoding the same CDR3. The rearrangement uses TRBV28 and TRBJ2-1; D not certain. Trimming took off 2 bases at V and 1 base at J, with 6 bases between the two ends. The CDR3 covers 14 residues. Germline V gene lookup returns CDR1 MDHEN and CDR2 SYDVKM. The CDR3 loop is CASSLPSSYNEQFF. The CDR3 nucleotides read TGTGCCAGCAGTTTACCCAGTTCCTACAATGAGCAGTTCTTC.

This clone occurred a few times. This chain connects TRBV28 to TRBJ1-1; D gene uncertain. The V and J ends lost 5 bases and 8 bases respectively, with 9 bases between them. CDR1 is MDHEN and CDR2 is SYDVKM in the germline V gene. This CDR3 is 11 amino acids long. CDR3 DNA sequence: TGTGCCAGCAGTGGAACCGTAGAAGCTTTCTTT. Its protein is CASSGTVEAFF.

This chain uses TRBV10-1 with TRBJ2-3; D perhaps matches TRBD1 (5 bases). Between the trimmed V and J ends, which lost 1 base and 4 bases, there was a span of 9 bases. The CDR3 runs 14 residues. Germline CDR1 and CDR2: WNHNN and SYGVQD (reference sequence). The CDR3 DNA is TGCGCCAGCAGTGAGTGGGGCCGCCCAGATACGCAGTATTTT. Amino acid sequence: CASSEWGRPDTQYF.

As DNA, the CDR3 is TGTGCCAGCAGCGAAATTCGGACAGTCAATGAAAAACTGTTTTTT. Translated: CASSEIRTVNEKLFF. The J gene is TRBJ1-4, the V gene TRBV28, with D possibly being TRBD1 (6 bases). Germline-derived CDR1 and CDR2 are MDHEN and SYDVKM. The CDR3 has 15 amino acids. V was shortened by 6 bases and J by 5 bases, with 16 bases between the two germline ends.

The CDR3 spells CASSTGSAGSYEQYF. CDR3 in DNA: TGCGCCAGCAGCACGGGCTCGGCGGGGTCCTACGAGCAGTACTTC. This rearrangement joins TRBV5-1 to TRBJ2-7; TRBD2 is a possible D gene (6 bases). The CDR3 is 15 residues long. The germline V gene encodes CDR1 SGHRS and CDR2 YFSETQ. The V end lost 4 bases, the J end lost 1 base, and 15 bases lay between the germline ends.